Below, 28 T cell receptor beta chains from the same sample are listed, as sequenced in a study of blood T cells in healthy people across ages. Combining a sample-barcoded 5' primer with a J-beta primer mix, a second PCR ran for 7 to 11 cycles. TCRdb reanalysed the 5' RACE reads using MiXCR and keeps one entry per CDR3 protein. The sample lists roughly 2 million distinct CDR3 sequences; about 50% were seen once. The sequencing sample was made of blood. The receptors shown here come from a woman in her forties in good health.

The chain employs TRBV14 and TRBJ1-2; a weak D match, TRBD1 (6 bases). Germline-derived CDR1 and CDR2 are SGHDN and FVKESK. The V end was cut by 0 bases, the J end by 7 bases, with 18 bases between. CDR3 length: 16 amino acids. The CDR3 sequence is CASSQESLGRGIGYTF. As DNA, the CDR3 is TGTGCCAGCAGCCAAGAATCCCTTGGTAGGGGGATTGGCTACACCTTC.

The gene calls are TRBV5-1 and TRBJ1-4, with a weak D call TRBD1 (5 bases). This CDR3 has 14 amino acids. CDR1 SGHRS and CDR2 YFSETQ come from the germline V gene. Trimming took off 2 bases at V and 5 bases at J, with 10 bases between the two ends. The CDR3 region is CASSFQGYNEKLFF. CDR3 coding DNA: TGCGCCAGCAGCTTCCAGGGCTACAATGAAAAACTGTTTTTT.

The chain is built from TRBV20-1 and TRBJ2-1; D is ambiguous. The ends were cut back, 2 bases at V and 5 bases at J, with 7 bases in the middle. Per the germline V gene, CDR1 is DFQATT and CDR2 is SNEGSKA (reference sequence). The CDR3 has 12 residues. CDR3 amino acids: CSARRENNEQFF. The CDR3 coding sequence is TGCAGTGCTAGACGAGAAAACAATGAGCAGTTCTTC.

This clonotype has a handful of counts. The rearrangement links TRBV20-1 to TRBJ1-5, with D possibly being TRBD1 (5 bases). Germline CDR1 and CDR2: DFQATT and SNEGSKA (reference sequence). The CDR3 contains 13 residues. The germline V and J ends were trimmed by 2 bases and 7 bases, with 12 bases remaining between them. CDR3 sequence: CSARLGRAQPQHF. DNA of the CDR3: TGCAGTGCTAGACTCGGCAGGGCCCAGCCCCAGCATTTT.

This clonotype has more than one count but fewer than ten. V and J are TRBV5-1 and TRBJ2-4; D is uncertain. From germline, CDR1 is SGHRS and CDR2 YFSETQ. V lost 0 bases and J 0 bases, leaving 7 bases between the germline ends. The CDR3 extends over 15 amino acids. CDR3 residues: CASSLGFLAKNIQYF. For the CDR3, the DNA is TGCGCCAGCAGCTTGGGTTTTCTAGCCAAAAACATTCAGTACTTC.

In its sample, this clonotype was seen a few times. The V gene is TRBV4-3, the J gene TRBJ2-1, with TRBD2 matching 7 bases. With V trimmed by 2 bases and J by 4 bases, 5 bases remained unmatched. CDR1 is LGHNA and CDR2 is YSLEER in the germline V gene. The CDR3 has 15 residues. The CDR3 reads CASSQFGTTYNEQFF. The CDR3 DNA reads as TGCGCCAGCAGCCAATTTGGGACTACGTACAATGAGCAGTTCTTC.

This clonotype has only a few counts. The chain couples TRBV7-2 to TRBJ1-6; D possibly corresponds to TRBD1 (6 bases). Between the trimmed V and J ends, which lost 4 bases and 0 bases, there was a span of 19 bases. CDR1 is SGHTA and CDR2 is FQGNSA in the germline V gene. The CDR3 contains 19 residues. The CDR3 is CASSSSIGGRSSYNSPLHF. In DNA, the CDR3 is TGTGCCAGCAGCTCCTCTATAGGGGGACGTAGCTCCTATAATTCACCCCTCCACTTT.

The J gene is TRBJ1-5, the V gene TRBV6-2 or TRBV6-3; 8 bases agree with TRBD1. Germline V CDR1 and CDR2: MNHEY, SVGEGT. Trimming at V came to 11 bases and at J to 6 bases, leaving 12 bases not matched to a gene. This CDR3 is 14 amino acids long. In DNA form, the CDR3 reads TGTGCCTCAAGGCGTGGACAGGGCGGTCAGCCCCAGCATTTT. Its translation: CASRRGQGGQPQHF.

The CDR3, as DNA: TGTGCCAGCAGTACAGGGGGTACGCATCAGCCCCAGCATTTT. Amino acids: CASSTGGTHQPQHF. J is TRBJ1-5 and V is TRBV27; 8 bases are a match to TRBD1. Germline values: CDR1 MNHEY, CDR2 SMNVEV (reference sequence). V lost 5 bases to trimming and J lost 5 bases; unmatched junction nucleotides: 5. This CDR3 has 14 amino acids.

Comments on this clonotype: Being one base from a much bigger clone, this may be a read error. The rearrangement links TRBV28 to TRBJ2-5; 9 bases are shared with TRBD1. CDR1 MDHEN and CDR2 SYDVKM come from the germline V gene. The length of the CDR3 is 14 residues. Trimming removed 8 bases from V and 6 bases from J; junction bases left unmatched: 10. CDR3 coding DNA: TGTGCCAGCCTTGAAGGGACAGGGTCGAAGACCCAGTACTTC. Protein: CASLEGTGSKTQYF.

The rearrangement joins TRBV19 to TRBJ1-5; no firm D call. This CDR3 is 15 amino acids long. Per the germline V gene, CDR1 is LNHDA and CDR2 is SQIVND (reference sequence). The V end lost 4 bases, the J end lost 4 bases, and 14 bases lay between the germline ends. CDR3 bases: TGTGCCAGTAGTAAAGAAGGACGGGTAAATCAGCCCCAGCATTTT. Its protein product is CASSKEGRVNQPQHF.

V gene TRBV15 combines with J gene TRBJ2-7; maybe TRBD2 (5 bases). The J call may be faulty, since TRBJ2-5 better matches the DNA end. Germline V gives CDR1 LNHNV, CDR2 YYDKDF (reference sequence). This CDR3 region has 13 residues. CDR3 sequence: CATSVAAGETQYF. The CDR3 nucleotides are TGTGCCACCAGCGTCGCGGCGGGAGAGACCCAGTACTTC.

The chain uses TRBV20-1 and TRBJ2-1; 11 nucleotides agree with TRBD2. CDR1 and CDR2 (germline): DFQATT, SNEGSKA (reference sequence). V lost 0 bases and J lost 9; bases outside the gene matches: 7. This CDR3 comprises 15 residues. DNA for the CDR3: TGCAGTGCTAGAGATGTACTAGCGGGAGAGGCTGAGCAGTTCTTC. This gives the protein CSARDVLAGEAEQFF.

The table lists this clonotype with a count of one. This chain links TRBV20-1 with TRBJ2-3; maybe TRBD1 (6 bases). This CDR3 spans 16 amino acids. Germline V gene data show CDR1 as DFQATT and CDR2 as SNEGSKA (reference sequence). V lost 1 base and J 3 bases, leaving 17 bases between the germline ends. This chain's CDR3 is CSARVARGYSTDTQYF. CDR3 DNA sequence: TGCAGTGCTAGAGTAGCCAGGGGTTATAGTACAGATACGCAGTATTTT.

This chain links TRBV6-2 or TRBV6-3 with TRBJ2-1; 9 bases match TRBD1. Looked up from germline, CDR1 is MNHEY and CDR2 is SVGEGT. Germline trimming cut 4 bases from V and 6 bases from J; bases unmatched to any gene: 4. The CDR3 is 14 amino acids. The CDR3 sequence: CASSSGQGVNEQFF. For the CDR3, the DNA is TGTGCCAGCAGTTCGGGACAGGGAGTCAATGAGCAGTTCTTC.

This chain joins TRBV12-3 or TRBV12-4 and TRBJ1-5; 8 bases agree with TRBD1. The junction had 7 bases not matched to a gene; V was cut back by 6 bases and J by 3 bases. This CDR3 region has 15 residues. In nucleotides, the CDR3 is TGTGCCAGCAGCCCCGGGACAGGCATCAATCAGCCCCAGCATTTT. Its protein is CASSPGTGINQPQHF.

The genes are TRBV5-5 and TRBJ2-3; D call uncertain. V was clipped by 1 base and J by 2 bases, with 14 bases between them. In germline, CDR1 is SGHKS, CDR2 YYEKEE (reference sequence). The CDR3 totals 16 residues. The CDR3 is CASSLSSQDHTDTQYF. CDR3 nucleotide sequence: TGTGCCAGCAGCTTGTCGTCCCAGGACCACACAGATACGCAGTATTTT.

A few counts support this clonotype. The CDR3 coding sequence is TGCAGTGCTAGCCCTCCTCAGGCTCCTTACAATGAGCAGTTCTTC. Its protein is CSASPPQAPYNEQFF. The rearrangement joins TRBV20-1 to TRBJ2-1; no reliable D call. Trimming took 3 bases from V and 4 from J, leaving 16 bases between them. The CDR3 runs 15 residues. The germline V gene encodes CDR1 DFQATT and CDR2 SNEGSKA (reference sequence).

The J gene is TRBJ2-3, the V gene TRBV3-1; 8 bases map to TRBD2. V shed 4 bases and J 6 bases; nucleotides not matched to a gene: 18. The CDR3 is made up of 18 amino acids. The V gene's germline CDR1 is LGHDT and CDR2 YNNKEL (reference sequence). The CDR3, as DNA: TGTGCCAGCAGCCGCGGCGTACTAGCGGTCTGTTGTGGGGATACGCAGTATTTT. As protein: CASSRGVLAVCCGDTQYF.

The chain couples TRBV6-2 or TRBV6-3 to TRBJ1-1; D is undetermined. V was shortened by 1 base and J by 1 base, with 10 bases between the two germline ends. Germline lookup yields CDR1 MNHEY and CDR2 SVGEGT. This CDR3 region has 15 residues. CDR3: CASSYLPEKNTEAFF. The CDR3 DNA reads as TGTGCCAGCAGTTACTTGCCCGAAAAGAACACTGAAGCTTTCTTT.

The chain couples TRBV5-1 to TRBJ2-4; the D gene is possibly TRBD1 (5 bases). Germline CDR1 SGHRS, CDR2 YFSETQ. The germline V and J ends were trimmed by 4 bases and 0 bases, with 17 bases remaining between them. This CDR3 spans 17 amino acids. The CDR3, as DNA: TGCGCCAGCAGCCGAATACCGACAGAGATAGCCAAAAACATTCAGTACTTC. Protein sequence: CASSRIPTEIAKNIQYF.

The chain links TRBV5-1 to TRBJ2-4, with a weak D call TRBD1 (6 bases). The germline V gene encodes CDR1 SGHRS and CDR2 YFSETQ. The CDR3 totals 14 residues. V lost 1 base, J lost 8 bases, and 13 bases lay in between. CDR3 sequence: CASSLSAGVDIQYF. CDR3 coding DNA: TGCGCCAGCAGCTTGTCCGCAGGGGTGGACATTCAGTACTTC.

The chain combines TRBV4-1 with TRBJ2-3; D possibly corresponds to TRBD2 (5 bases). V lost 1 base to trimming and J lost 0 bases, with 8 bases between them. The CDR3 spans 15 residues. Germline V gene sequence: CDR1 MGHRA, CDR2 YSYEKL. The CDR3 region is CASSQGQRSTDTQYF. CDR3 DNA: TGCGCCAGCAGCCAAGGCCAGCGGAGCACAGATACGCAGTATTTT.

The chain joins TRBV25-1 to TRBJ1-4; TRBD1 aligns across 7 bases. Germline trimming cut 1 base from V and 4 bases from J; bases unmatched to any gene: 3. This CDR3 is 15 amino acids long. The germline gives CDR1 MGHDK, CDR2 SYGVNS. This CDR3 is CASSESAGGNEKLFF. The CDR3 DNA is TGTGCCAGCAGTGAATCGGCAGGGGGTAATGAAAAACTGTTTTTT.

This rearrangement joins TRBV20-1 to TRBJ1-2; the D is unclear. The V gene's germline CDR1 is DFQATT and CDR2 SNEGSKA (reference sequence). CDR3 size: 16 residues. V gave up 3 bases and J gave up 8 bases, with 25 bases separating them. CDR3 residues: CSASPLEGGSLGGYTF. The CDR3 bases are TGCAGTGCTAGTCCTCTAGAGGGAGGGAGTCTAGGGGGCTACACCTTC.

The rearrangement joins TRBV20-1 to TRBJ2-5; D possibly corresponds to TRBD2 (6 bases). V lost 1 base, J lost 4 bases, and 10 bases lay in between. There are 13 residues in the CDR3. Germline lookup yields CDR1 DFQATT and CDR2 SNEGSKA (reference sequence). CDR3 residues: CSARGSGVETQYF. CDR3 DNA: TGCAGTGCTAGAGGTTCGGGGGTAGAGACCCAGTACTTC.

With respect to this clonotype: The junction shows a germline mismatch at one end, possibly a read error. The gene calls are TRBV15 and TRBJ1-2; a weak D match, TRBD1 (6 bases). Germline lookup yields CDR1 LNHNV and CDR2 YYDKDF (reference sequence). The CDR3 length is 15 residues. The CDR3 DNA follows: TGTGCCACCAGCAGTCGTAAGGGGGACGACTATGGCTGCACCTTC. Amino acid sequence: CATSSRKGDDYGCTF.

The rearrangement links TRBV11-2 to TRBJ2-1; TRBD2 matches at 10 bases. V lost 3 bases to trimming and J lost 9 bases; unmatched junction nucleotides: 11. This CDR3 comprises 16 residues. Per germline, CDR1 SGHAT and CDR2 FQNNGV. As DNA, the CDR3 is TGTGCCAGCAGCTTTGAGCTAGCGGGGGCTTTGGGTGAGCAGTTCTTC. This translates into CASSFELAGALGEQFF.